The T cell receptor (beta chain) under discussion was sequenced for a study of CD8 T cells in Susac syndrome. Study conclusions and caveats: The authors found under 20 Susac-specific public clones in total CD8+ repertoires and a few in CD8+ TEMRA repertoires.

RNA in amounts of roughly 0.5 to 1 ug was reverse transcribed with random hexamers. From the immunoSEQ multiplex PCR reads, TCRdb called clonotypes with MiXCR, one entry per CDR3 protein. The sample records 200,000 or so distinct CDR3 sequences, just under 95% being singletons. This clonotype was seen once. Antigen unknown. The CDR3 loop spans 13 amino acids. V was cut by 3 bases and J by 9 bases, with 17 bases left in between. Germline CDR1 DFQATT, CDR2 SNEGSKA (reference sequence). What was sequenced was CD8+ T cells from PBMCs. The rearrangement uses TRBV20-1 and TRBJ2-5; no firm D call. The TCR sequence derives from a human donor with Susac syndrome. CDR3 in amino acids: CSASPTTRMAQYF. The CDR3 DNA reads as TGCAGTGCTAGTCCCACTACCCGGATGGCCCAGTACTTC.